This TCR beta chain emerged from a study of human T cells and chemical hapten exposure. Across the whole study: Each patient's scalp received weekly diphenylcyclopropenone throughout the approximately 25-week study.

A few counts support this clonotype. Germline CDR1 reads SGHVS; CDR2 reads FNYEAQ. This CDR3 is built from 13 residues. The germline V and J ends were trimmed by 1 base and 4 bases, with 5 bases remaining between them. TCRdb reprocessed the RACE reads via MiXCR and lists one record per CDR3 protein. The sample contains approximately 60,000 distinct CDR3 sequences, about 9% of which appear only once. Time point specified: patch test 1, 2 weeks after DPC sensitization. Treatment here: therapeutic diphenylcyclopropenone sensitization with weekly scalp DPC. This specimen was whole blood, taken in connection with sensitization to the hapten diphenylcyclopropenone (DPC). V and J are TRBV7-6 and TRBJ2-4; D is uncertain. The TCR originated in a woman aged 35 to 49 with alopecia areata. Some clones in this sample may be carry-over from other donors' samples. The CDR3 coding sequence is TGTGCCAGCAGCTTAGGGCCTAAAAACATTCAGTACTTC. Its translation is CASSLGPKNIQYF. The full variable domain, with the rest looked up from reference TRBV7-6 and TRBJ2-4, is GAGVSQSPRYKVTKRGQDVALRCDPISGHVSLYWYRQALGQGPEFLTYFNYEAQQDKSGLPNDRFSAERPEGSISTLTIQRTEQRDSAMYRCASSLGPKNIQYFGAGTRLSVL.